The clone carrying this T cell receptor beta chain appeared many times. Its antigen remains unidentified. This specimen comes from a study of T cells in Graves' hyperthyroidism and ophthalmopathy. General study points: The model made its ophthalmopathy prediction, and onset followed a median about 6 months later.

Amplified regions were TCR beta CDR3 sequences from RNA transcripts. The HTBI primer set served for first-round RT-PCR of the TCR CDR3. Using its own MiXCR run on the multiplex PCR reads, TCRdb lists one record per CDR3 protein. Among a few hundred thousand distinct CDR3 sequences, 18% were seen once, and the ten largest hold roughly two fifths. Graves' hyperthyroidism showing no ophthalmopathy progression within 18 months was considered stable. The source of the PBMCs was about 10 ml of fresh peripheral blood. The sample comprised blood. The TCR originated in a man between 40 and 49 years old with Graves' hyperthyroidism.

CDR3 sequence (DNA): TGTGCCAGCAGTTTCGAGACAGGGGACCAGCCCCAGCATTTT. Its translation is CASSFETGDQPQHF. The chain uses TRBV28 and TRBJ1-5, with TRBD1 matching over 8 bases. The length of the CDR3 is 14 residues. CDR1 and CDR2 from the germline V gene are MDHEN and SYDVKM. V was clipped by 3 bases and J by 7 bases; unmatched bases: 5.